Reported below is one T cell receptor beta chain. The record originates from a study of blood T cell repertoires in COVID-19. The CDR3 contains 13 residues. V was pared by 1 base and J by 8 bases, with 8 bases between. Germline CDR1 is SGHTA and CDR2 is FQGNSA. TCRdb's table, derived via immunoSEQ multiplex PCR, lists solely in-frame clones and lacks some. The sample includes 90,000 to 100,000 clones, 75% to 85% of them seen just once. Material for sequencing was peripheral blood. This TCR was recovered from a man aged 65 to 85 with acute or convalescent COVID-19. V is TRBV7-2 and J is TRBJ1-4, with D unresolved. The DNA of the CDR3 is TGTGCCAGCAGCTTAGAACGGGAAGAAAAACTGTTTTTT. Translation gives CASSLEREEKLFF. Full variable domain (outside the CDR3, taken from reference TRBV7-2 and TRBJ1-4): GAGVSQSPSNKVTEKGKDVELRCDPISGHTALYWYRQSLGQGLEFLIYFQGNSAPDKSGLPSDRFSAERTGGSVSTLTIQRTQQEDSAVYLCASSLEREEKLFFGSGTQLSVL.